A selection of T cell receptor beta chains follows, all from one sample in a study of cytomegalovirus exposure and HLA in healthy donors. The data were produced by immunoSEQ multiplex PCR, yet TCRdb's version contains in-frame clones alone and is incomplete. The sample lists about 180,000 clones, roughly 85% occurring once. The sample was PBMCs. The receptors were gathered from a woman between 35 and 50 years old in good health and CMV-seronegative. CDR3s include the opening cysteine and the closing phenylalanine or tryptophan. D genes are given only for firm matches. Size values are once, few and many counts, or a class for expanded clones, and some rows have none.

clone_size j_call d_call cdr3_length v_call cdr3_aa cdr3_nt
few TRBJ1-4 TRBD1 16 TRBV5-6 CASSLGTGQYNEKLFF TGTGCCAGCAGCTTGGGGACGGGACAGTATAATGAAAAACTGTTTTTT
- TRBJ2-7 - 13 TRBV5-1 CASRGALAYEQYF TGCGCCAGCAGGGGAGCACTGGCCTACGAGCAGTACTTC
- TRBJ2-3 - 16 TRBV10-1 CASSESGLASKATQYF TGCGCCAGCAGTGAGTCGGGGCTAGCGAGTAAGGCTACGCAGTATTTT
- TRBJ2-3 TRBD2 15 TRBV12-5 CASGFRGGAGDTQYF TGTGCTAGTGGTTTTCGGGGGGGGGCTGGGGATACGCAGTATTTT
- TRBJ2-1 - 13 TRBV6-5 CASSYPGRGEQFF TGTGCCAGCAGTTACCCCGGTAGAGGTGAGCAGTTCTTC
- TRBJ1-1 TRBD1 14 TRBV4-2 CASSVGTGGTEAFF TGTGCCAGCAGCGTCGGGACAGGGGGCACTGAAGCTTTCTTT
- TRBJ1-5 - 19 TRBV19 CASSYPTGTPRRSNQPQHF TGTGCCAGTAGTTACCCCACCGGGACACCAAGGAGGAGCAATCAGCCCCAGCATTTT
- TRBJ1-4 - 15 TRBV28 CASTTPRGTNEKLFF TGTGCCAGCACCACTCCAAGGGGAACTAATGAAAAACTGTTTTTT
- TRBJ2-7 - 13 TRBV12-5 CASGRDTSYEQYF TGTGCTAGTGGCCGGGACACCTCCTACGAGCAGTACTTC
- TRBJ1-2 TRBD1 15 TRBV4-3 CASSQGDRNNYGYTF TGCGCCAGCAGCCAGGGGGACAGAAATAACTATGGCTACACCTTC
- TRBJ2-3 TRBD2 16 TRBV30 CAWTGLAGSRTDTQYF TGTGCCTGGACTGGACTAGCGGGGAGTCGCACAGATACGCAGTATTTT
- TRBJ2-7 TRBD1 14 TRBV30 CAWTGDRPLSEQYF TGTGCCTGGACCGGGGACAGACCCCTCTCCGAGCAGTACTTC
once TRBJ2-1 TRBD2 14 TRBV5-1 CASSSGLAGGEQFF TGCGCCAGTTCCTCGGGACTAGCGGGAGGTGAGCAGTTCTTC
- TRBJ1-2 - 14 TRBV5-1 CASSLVAGDDGYTF TGCGCCAGCAGCTTGGTGGCAGGGGACGACGGCTACACCTTC
- TRBJ2-3 TRBD1 16 TRBV11-2 CASSFRQGPSTDTQYF TGTGCCAGCAGCTTTCGACAGGGCCCTAGCACAGATACGCAGTATTTT
few TRBJ1-5 TRBD1 15 TRBV6-5 CASSAGGRSNQPQHF TGTGCCAGCAGCGCAGGGGGCCGTAGCAATCAGCCCCAGCATTTT
- TRBJ2-1 - 14 TRBV7-6 CASSPRRDYNEQFF TGTGCCAGCAGCCCACGGCGGGATTACAATGAGCAGTTCTTC
- TRBJ2-1 - 13 TRBV27 CASSLVSYNEQFF TGTGCCAGCAGTCTCGTCTCCTACAATGAGCAGTTCTTC
- TRBJ2-5 TRBD2 17 TRBV5-6 CASSFGGGGLATETQYF TGTGCCAGCAGCTTTGGCGGGGGGGGACTAGCTACCGAGACCCAGTACTTC
- TRBJ2-7 TRBD2 12 TRBV27 CATGLAGRRQYF TGTGCCACCGGACTAGCGGGAAGGAGGCAGTACTTC
- TRBJ2-5 - 13 TRBV7-7 CASSLHREETQYF TGTGCTAGCAGCTTACACAGGGAGGAGACCCAGTACTTC
- TRBJ2-2 TRBD2 17 TRBV9 CASSSTTGLAGYGELFF TGTGCCAGCAGCAGCACCACCGGACTAGCGGGATATGGGGAGCTGTTTTTT
once TRBJ1-1 - 18 TRBV18 CASSPSIRDSLSWTEAFF TGTGCCAGCTCACCAAGCATCCGAGACAGCCTCTCCTGGACTGAAGCTTTCTTT
- TRBJ2-1 TRBD2 17 TRBV7-9 CASRFTSGGLSYNEQFF TGTGCCAGCAGATTTACTAGCGGGGGCCTAAGCTACAATGAGCAGTTCTTC
- TRBJ1-1 - 15 TRBV6-5 CASRPLGGKNTEAFF TGTGCCAGCCGGCCGCTGGGGGGTAAGAACACTGAAGCTTTCTTT
- TRBJ1-2 TRBD1 14 TRBV2 CASRVDRGGGGYTF TGTGCCAGCAGAGTAGACAGGGGAGGAGGTGGCTACACCTTC
- TRBJ2-7 - 14 TRBV28 CASSLFLNSYEQYF TGTGCCAGCAGTTTATTCTTAAACTCCTACGAGCAGTACTTC
- TRBJ2-1 TRBD2 15 TRBV5-1 CASSLKAGGGNEQFF TGCGCCAGCAGCTTGAAAGCGGGAGGAGGCAATGAGCAGTTCTTC
- TRBJ1-2 - 15 TRBV6-5 CASSYSWGGAIGYTF TGTGCCAGCAGTTACTCATGGGGGGGCGCGATAGGCTACACCTTC
- TRBJ2-2 - 15 TRBV9 CASSVGGTNTGELFF TGTGCCAGCAGCGTAGGCGGTACAAACACCGGGGAGCTGTTTTTT
- TRBJ2-1 - 13 TRBV7-9 CASSLVRVGEQFF TGTGCCAGCAGCTTAGTGAGGGTCGGTGAGCAGTTCTTC
- TRBJ2-7 TRBD2 15 TRBV5-1 CASSPTGTSGYEQYF TGCGCCAGCAGCCCCACCGGGACTAGCGGGTACGAGCAGTACTTC
- TRBJ1-2 - 13 TRBV4-1 CASSHPPARHYTF TGCGCCAGCAGCCATCCGCCGGCGAGGCACTACACCTTC
- TRBJ2-7 - 14 TRBV2 CASSEGTFAYEQYF TGTGCCAGCAGTGAAGGGACTTTTGCCTACGAGCAGTACTTC
- TRBJ2-1 - 16 TRBV19 CASSSDRDNIYNEQFF TGTGCCAGTAGTTCAGACCGGGACAACATCTACAATGAGCAGTTCTTC
- TRBJ1-1 - 15 TRBV6-4 CASSDSGGGYTEAFF TGTGCCAGCAGTGACTCGGGGGGGGGCTACACTGAAGCTTTCTTT
few TRBJ2-1 TRBD1 16 TRBV5-3 CARSLKPGQYYNEQFF TGTGCCAGAAGCTTGAAACCGGGACAGTACTACAATGAGCAGTTCTTC
- TRBJ1-5 - 12 TRBV6-5 CASSSASGPQHF TGTGCCAGCAGTTCAGCCTCAGGGCCCCAGCATTTT
once TRBJ2-7 - 12 TRBV30 CAWRLTVYEQYF TGTGCCTGGAGGCTGACAGTATACGAGCAGTACTTC
- TRBJ2-1 - 14 TRBV30 CAWGTGSSYNEQFF TGTGCCTGGGGAACAGGGAGCTCCTACAATGAGCAGTTCTTC
- TRBJ2-7 - 12 TRBV5-1 CASKKNRDISYF TGCGCCAGCAAAAAAAACCGGGACATCTCGTACTTC
- TRBJ2-3 - 16 TRBV7-2 CASSLEGGRRADTQYF TGTGCCAGCAGCTTAGAGGGGGGGAGACGGGCAGATACGCAGTATTTT
- TRBJ2-2 TRBD1 15 TRBV28 CASSLTGVMAGELFF TGTGCCAGCAGTTTAACAGGGGTGATGGCCGGGGAGCTGTTTTTT
- TRBJ1-2 - 13 TRBV19 CASSMGQGRGYTF TGTGCCAGTAGTATGGGTCAGGGAAGGGGCTACACCTTC
- TRBJ2-1 TRBD2 11 TRBV11-2 CASSLAGRGFF TGTGCCAGCAGCTTAGCAGGGAGGGGCTTCTTC
- TRBJ2-3 TRBD2 16 TRBV5-1 CASSALAGAVTDTQYF TGCGCCAGCAGCGCACTAGCGGGGGCCGTCACAGATACGCAGTATTTT